The clone carrying this TCR beta chain has more than one count but fewer than ten. This record comes from a study of PD-1 blockade in mismatch repair-deficient tumors. The table came from immunoSEQ multiplex PCR; TCRdb's copy has only in-frame clones and leaves some out. Counted here are some 50,000 clones, 65% to 80% occurring once; the ten biggest clones make up around 3.5%. In germline, CDR1 is MDHEN, CDR2 SYDVKM. V dropped 6 bases and J dropped 4 bases, with 19 bases sitting between them. CDR3 length: 17 amino acids. The clonotype comes from an adult with mismatch repair-deficient cancer. The sample here was PBMCs, taken before pembrolizumab treatment. The chain couples TRBV28 to TRBJ2-6, with D possibly being TRBD1 or TRBD2 (5 bases each). CDR3 in DNA: TGTGCCAGCAGATCACCGCTCCCGGGGACCGGGGCCAACGTCCTGACTTTC. Protein product: CASRSPLPGTGANVLTF.